The 5 T cell receptor beta chains reported below all come from one sample, sequenced in a study of technical replicates of blood from four donors. The table came from immunoSEQ multiplex PCR; TCRdb's copy has only in-frame clones and leaves some out. This table has 45,000 to 65,000 clones, more than 90% appearing once. Sequences were obtained from PBMCs. The receptors were sampled from a human donor in good health. Some clones in this sample may be carry-over from other donors' samples.

CDR3 sequence: CASSLEGQGDGEQFF. CDR3 in DNA: TGTGCCAGCAGCTTAGAGGGCCAGGGTGACGGTGAGCAGTTCTTC. The gene calls are TRBV13 and TRBJ2-1, with D possibly matching TRBD1 (5 bases). The germline CDR1 and CDR2 sequences are PRHDT and FYEKMQ (reference sequence). This CDR3 spans 15 amino acids. Trimming pared 1 base from V and 9 bases from J, leaving 16 bases between.

The chain's CDR3 is CASSSHRGYEQYF. For the CDR3, the DNA is TGTGCCAGCAGCTCTCACCGGGGGTACGAGCAGTACTTC. This sequence joins TRBV7-2 and TRBJ2-7, with a tentative D call TRBD2 (6 bases). V dropped 4 bases and J dropped 4 bases, with 11 bases sitting between them. Per germline, CDR1 SGHTA and CDR2 FQGNSA. CDR3 length: 13 residues.

The V gene is TRBV7-2, the J gene TRBJ1-6, with 8 bases identical to TRBD1. In germline, CDR1 is SGHTA, CDR2 FQGNSA. The CDR3 is made up of 15 amino acids. J gave up 6 bases and V 2 bases, and 3 bases lay outside the gene matches. The CDR3 spells CASSLLGQVNSPLHF. The CDR3, as DNA: TGTGCCAGCAGCTTATTGGGACAGGTTAATTCACCCCTCCACTTT.

CDR3 in DNA: TGTGCCAGCAGCTTTTCCAGGGCGGAACCCTACAATGAGCAGTTCTTC. Residues: CASSFSRAEPYNEQFF. The chain has TRBV7-8 and TRBJ2-1; the D gene is possibly TRBD1 (5 bases). With 3 bases removed from V and 2 bases from J, the gap between germline ends came to 14 bases. The germline V gene has CDR1 SGHVS and CDR2 FQNEAQ. The CDR3 runs to 16 residues.

This clone was found once. The chain is built from TRBV4-3 and TRBJ2-5, with 9 nucleotides matching TRBD1. The CDR3 has 15 residues. Germline CDR1 reads LGHNA; CDR2 reads YSLEER. The ends lost 4 bases at V and 5 bases at J; junction bases unmatched: 8. Here the CDR3 reads CASSLLTGGAETQYF. The CDR3 bases are TGCGCCAGCAGCCTTTTAACAGGGGGCGCGGAGACCCAGTACTTC.